This passage covers 15 T cell receptor beta chains from one sample sequenced in a study of cytomegalovirus exposure and HLA in healthy donors (dated by TCRdb to the late 2010s). Library preparation used the immunoSEQ multiplex PCR assay. The immuneACCESS repertoire file appears here via TCRdb, limited to in-frame rearrangements. These files lack a portion of the clones; in checked studies, under half of the deficit traces to unresolved V genes, and the cause of the others is not known. This sample is represented by 130,000 or so clones; around 92% of them were singletons. Clones ranked in the top ten supply about 3% of the sample. What was sequenced was PBMCs. The receptors were gathered from a man aged 25 to 40 in good health and CMV-seronegative.

The chain links TRBV2 to TRBJ2-5, with D unresolved. V gave up 6 bases and J gave up 2 bases, with 7 bases separating them. The CDR3 loop spans 12 amino acids. CDR1 and CDR2 (germline): SNHLY, FYNNEI. DNA for the CDR3: TGTGCCAGCAGATTGACTCAAGAGACCCAGTACTTC. Translating it yields CASRLTQETQYF.

Notes on this clone: One end of the junction fails to match germline, which may point to a read error. The chain is built from TRBV7-7 and TRBJ2-1, with TRBD2 matching 11 bases. Germline values: CDR1 SSHAT, CDR2 FNYEAQ (reference sequence). This CDR3 is built from 17 residues. The CDR3 reads CASSLELPGLADNEQFF. The CDR3 DNA reads TGTGCTAGCAGCTTAGAACTGCCGGGACTAGCGGACAATGAGCAGTTCTTC.

The chain has TRBV11-3 and TRBJ2-2; D is unclear. This CDR3 spans 15 amino acids. The V gene's germline CDR1 is SGHNT and CDR2 YENEEA. Deletions cut 1 base from V and 6 bases from J, with 12 bases between. The CDR3 DNA is TGTGCCAGCAGCTTAGGCCCACTGCTGGCCGGGGAGCTGTTTTTT. This gives the protein CASSLGPLLAGELFF.

This chain connects TRBV6-1 to TRBJ1-1; 8 positions agree with TRBD1. The length of the CDR3 is 14 residues. CDR1 is MNHNS and CDR2 is SASEGT in the germline V gene. With V trimmed by 4 bases and J by 4 bases, 5 bases remained unmatched. The CDR3 reads CASSARTGPTEAFF. DNA of the CDR3: TGTGCCAGCAGTGCACGGACAGGGCCCACTGAAGCTTTCTTT.

The chain carries TRBV6-1 and TRBJ2-3; 7 nucleotides align to TRBD2. Germline CDR1 reads MNHNS; CDR2 reads SASEGT. This CDR3 contains 14 residues. V shed 5 bases and J 5 bases; nucleotides not matched to a gene: 7. CDR3: CASSLGEGLDTQYF. The CDR3 DNA reads TGTGCCAGCAGTCTGGGGGAGGGATTAGATACGCAGTATTTT.

The V gene is TRBV19, the J gene TRBJ2-1, with D tentatively TRBD1 (6 bases). Deletions cut 8 bases from V and 4 bases from J, with 18 bases between. Germline V lookup: CDR1 LNHDA, CDR2 SQIVND (reference sequence). CDR3 length equals 15 residues. CDR3 sequence (DNA): TGTGCCAGTGATACCGCCGGGACACCATACAATGAGCAGTTCTTC. Translation: CASDTAGTPYNEQFF.

The CDR3 loop is CASSLGLLAGAKNIQYF. CDR3 sequence (DNA): TGCGCCAGCAGCTTGGGATTACTAGCGGGTGCCAAAAACATTCAGTACTTC. The chain joins TRBV5-1 to TRBJ2-4, with 9 nucleotides matching TRBD2. The germline V gene has CDR1 SGHRS and CDR2 YFSETQ. The CDR3 has 17 residues. V lost 0 bases, J lost 1 base, and 5 bases stayed unmatched.

This clone was counted a few times. J is TRBJ1-2 and V is TRBV28, with D unresolved. The CDR3 totals 15 residues. CDR1 and CDR2 (germline): MDHEN, SYDVKM. The ends were cut back, 5 bases at V and 6 bases at J, with 19 bases in the middle. CDR3 region: CASSPGIIPSHGYTF. The CDR3 region has the DNA TGTGCCAGCAGTCCCGGGATCATACCGAGTCATGGCTACACCTTC.

V is TRBV5-4 and J is TRBJ2-7, with D perhaps matching TRBD1 (6 bases). Germline lookup yields CDR1 SGHNT and CDR2 YYREEE (reference sequence). This CDR3 has 12 amino acids. V was trimmed by 5 bases and J by 4 bases, leaving 10 bases between them. CDR3: CASSKQGYEQYF. CDR3 nucleotide sequence: TGTGCCAGCAGTAAACAGGGTTACGAGCAGTACTTC. Filled out from reference TRBV5-4 and TRBJ2-7, the complete variable domain reads ETGVTQSPTHLIKTRGQQVTLRCSSQSGHNTVSWYQQALGQGPQFIFQYYREEENGRGNFPPRFSGLQFPNYSSELNVNALELDDSALYLCASSKQGYEQYFGPGTRLTVT.

This chain links TRBV15 with TRBJ1-2; 7 bases are shared with TRBD1. V lost 5 bases, J lost 5 bases, and 11 bases stayed unmatched. Germline V lookup: CDR1 LNHNV, CDR2 YYDKDF (reference sequence). The CDR3 contains 15 residues. CDR3 nucleotide sequence: TGTGCCACCAGCTCCCCGGACAGGCTATTATATGGCTACACCTTC. Its protein is CATSSPDRLLYGYTF.

The chain has TRBV6-5 and TRBJ2-7; 9 nucleotides match TRBD2. Germline V gene sequence: CDR1 MNHEY, CDR2 SVGAGI. Trimming cost V 3 bases and J 3 bases; bases outside gene matches: 6. This CDR3 is built from 15 residues. The DNA for the CDR3 is TGTGCCAGCAGTTATTCAAGCGGGGGGAGCTACGAGCAGTACTTC. Its translation: CASSYSSGGSYEQYF.

J is TRBJ2-7 and V is TRBV18; a weak D match, TRBD2 (5 bases). Germline V gene data show CDR1 as KGHSH and CDR2 as LQKENI. This CDR3 comprises 12 residues. V was shortened by 5 bases and J by 4 bases, with 9 bases between the two germline ends. CDR3 sequence reads: CASSSGVYEQYF. CDR3 in DNA: TGTGCCAGCTCATCCGGGGTGTACGAGCAGTACTTC.

The chain employs TRBV27 and TRBJ1-4; 10 bases are a match to TRBD1. Trimming at V came to 5 bases and at J to 11 bases, leaving 8 bases not matched to a gene. This CDR3 is built from 14 residues. CDR1 MNHEY and CDR2 SMNVEV come from the germline V gene (reference sequence). The CDR3 loop reads CASSPGQGGRKLFF. The CDR3 nucleotides are TGTGCCAGCAGTCCTGGACAGGGGGGGAGGAAACTGTTTTTT.

This chain connects TRBV19 to TRBJ1-1, with a weak D call TRBD1 (5 bases). From germline, CDR1 is LNHDA and CDR2 SQIVND (reference sequence). V was clipped by 2 bases and J by 4 bases, with 17 bases between them. The CDR3 is made up of 16 amino acids. The CDR3 sequence is CASSIYGGGLTTEAFF. The CDR3 nucleotides are TGTGCCAGTAGTATATATGGGGGGGGTCTGACCACTGAAGCTTTCTTT.

Concerning this clone: A read error may produce the germline difference seen at one junction end. The rearrangement uses TRBV7-7 and TRBJ2-5; TRBD2 matches 7 bases. CDR3 length equals 16 residues. Germline CDR1 is SSHAT and CDR2 is FNYEAQ (reference sequence). The CDR3 DNA is TGTGCTAGCAGCTTAGATGGGGGGGGGAACCAAGAGACCCAGTACTTC. It yields the protein CASSLDGGGNQETQYF.